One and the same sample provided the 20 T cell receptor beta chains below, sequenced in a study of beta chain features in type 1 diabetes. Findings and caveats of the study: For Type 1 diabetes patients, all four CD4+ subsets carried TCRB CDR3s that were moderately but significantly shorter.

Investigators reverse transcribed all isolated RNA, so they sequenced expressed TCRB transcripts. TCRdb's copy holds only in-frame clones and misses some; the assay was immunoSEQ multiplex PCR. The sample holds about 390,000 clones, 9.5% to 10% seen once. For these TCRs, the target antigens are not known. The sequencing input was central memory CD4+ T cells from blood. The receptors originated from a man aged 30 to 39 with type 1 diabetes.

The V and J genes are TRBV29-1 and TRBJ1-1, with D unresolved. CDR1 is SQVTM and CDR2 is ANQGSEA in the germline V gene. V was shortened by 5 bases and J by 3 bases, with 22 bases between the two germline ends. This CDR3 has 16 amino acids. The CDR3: CSVIKDISIPDTEAFF. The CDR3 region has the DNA TGCAGCGTTATTAAAGACATATCAATACCGGACACTGAAGCTTTCTTT. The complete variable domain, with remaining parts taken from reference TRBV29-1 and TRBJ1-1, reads SAVISQKPSRDICQRGTSLTIQCQVDSQVTMMFWYRQQPGQSLTLIATANQGSEATYESGFVIDKFPISRPNLTFSTLTVSNMSPEDSSIYLCSVIKDISIPDTEAFFGQGTRLTVV.

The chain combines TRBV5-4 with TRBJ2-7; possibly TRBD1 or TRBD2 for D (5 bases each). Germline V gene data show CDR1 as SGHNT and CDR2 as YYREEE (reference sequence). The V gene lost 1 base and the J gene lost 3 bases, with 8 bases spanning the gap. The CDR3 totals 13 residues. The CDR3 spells CASSLLGDYEQYF. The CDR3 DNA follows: TGTGCCAGCAGCTTGTTGGGGGACTACGAGCAGTACTTC.

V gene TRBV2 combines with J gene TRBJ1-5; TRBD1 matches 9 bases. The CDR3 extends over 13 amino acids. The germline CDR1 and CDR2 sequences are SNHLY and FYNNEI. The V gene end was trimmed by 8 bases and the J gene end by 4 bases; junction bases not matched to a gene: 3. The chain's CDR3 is CASEDRGNQPQHF. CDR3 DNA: TGTGCCAGCGAGGACAGGGGAAATCAGCCCCAGCATTTT. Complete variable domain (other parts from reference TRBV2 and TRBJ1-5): EPEVTQTPSHQVTQMGQEVILRCVPISNHLYFYWYRQILGQKVEFLVSFYNNEISEKSEIFDDQFSVERPDGSNFTLKIRSTKLEDSAMYFCASEDRGNQPQHFGDGTRLSIL.

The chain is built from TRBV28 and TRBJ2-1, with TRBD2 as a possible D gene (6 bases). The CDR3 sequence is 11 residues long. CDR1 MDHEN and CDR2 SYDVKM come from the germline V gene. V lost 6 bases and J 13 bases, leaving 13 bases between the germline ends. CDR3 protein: CASSTRDSQFF. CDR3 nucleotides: TGTGCCAGCAGCACTCGGGACTCCCAGTTCTTC.

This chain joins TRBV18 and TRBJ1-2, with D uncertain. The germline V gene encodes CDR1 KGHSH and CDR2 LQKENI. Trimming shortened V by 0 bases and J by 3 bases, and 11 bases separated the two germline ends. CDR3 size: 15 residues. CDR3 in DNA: TGTGCCAGCTCACCACCGCATGGGAGGGACTATGGCTACACCTTC. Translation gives CASSPPHGRDYGYTF.

CDR3 in amino acids: CASSRMSGSYEQYF. DNA for the CDR3: TGTGCCAGTAGTAGAATGAGCGGTTCCTACGAGCAGTACTTC. The V call is TRBV19, the J call TRBJ2-7; D perhaps matches TRBD2 (5 bases). There are 14 residues in the CDR3. The V gene's germline CDR1 is LNHDA and CDR2 SQIVND (reference sequence). Trimming removed 4 bases at V and 1 base at J, with 11 bases between.

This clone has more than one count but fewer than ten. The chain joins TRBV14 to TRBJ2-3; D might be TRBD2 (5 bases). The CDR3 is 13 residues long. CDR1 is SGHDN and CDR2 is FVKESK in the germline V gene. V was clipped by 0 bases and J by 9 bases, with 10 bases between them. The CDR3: CASSQEFSVTQYF. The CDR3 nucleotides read TGTGCCAGCAGCCAAGAGTTTAGCGTAACGCAGTATTTT. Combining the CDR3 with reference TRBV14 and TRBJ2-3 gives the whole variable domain EAGVTQFPSHSVIEKGQTVTLRCDPISGHDNLYWYRRVMGKEIKFLLHFVKESKQDESGMPNNRFLAERTGGTYSTLKVQPAELEDSGVYFCASSQEFSVTQYFGPGTRLTVL.

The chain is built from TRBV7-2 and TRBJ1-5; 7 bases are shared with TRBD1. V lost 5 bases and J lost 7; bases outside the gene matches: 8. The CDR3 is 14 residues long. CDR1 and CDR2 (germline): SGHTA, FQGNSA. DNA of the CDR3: TGTGCCAGCAGCCTCTACAGGGGTGGCCAGCCCCAGCATTTT. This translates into CASSLYRGGQPQHF.

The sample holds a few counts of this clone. In DNA form, the CDR3 reads TGTGCCAGCAATCCGGGACTAGCGGGAGCAGAGACCCAGTACTTC. Its protein product is CASNPGLAGAETQYF. The chain joins TRBV6-1 to TRBJ2-5; 14 bases match TRBD2. From germline, CDR1 is MNHNS and CDR2 SASEGT. Trimming cost V 7 bases and J 4 bases; bases outside gene matches: 5. This CDR3 contains 15 residues.

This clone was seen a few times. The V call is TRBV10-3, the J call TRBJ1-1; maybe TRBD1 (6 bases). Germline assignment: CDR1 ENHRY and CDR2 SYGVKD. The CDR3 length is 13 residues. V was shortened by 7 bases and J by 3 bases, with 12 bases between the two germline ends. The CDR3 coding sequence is TGTGCCATCACCGAACAGGGCGACACTGAAGCTTTCTTT. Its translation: CAITEQGDTEAFF.

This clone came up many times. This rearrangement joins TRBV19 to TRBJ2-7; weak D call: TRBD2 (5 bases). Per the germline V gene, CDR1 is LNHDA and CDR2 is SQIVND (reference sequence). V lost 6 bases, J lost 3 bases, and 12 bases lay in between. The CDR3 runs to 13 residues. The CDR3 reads CASSQGSYYEQYF. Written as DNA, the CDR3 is TGTGCCAGTAGCCAAGGGAGTTACTACGAGCAGTACTTC. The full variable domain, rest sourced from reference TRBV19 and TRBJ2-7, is DGGITQSPKYLFRKEGQNVTLSCEQNLNHDAMYWYRQDPGQGLRLIYYSQIVNDFQKGDIAEGYSVSREKKESFPLTVTSAQKNPTAFYLCASSQGSYYEQYFGPGTRLTVT.

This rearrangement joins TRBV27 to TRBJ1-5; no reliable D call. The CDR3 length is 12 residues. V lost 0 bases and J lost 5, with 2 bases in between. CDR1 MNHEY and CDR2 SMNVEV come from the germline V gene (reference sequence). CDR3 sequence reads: CASSLSDQPQHF. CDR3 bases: TGTGCCAGCAGTTTATCGGATCAGCCCCAGCATTTT.

CDR3 nucleotide sequence: TGCAGCGTTGAGACCGGGACAGGGGGCTTAAACGAGCAGTACTTC. Amino acids: CSVETGTGGLNEQYF. The chain has TRBV29-1 and TRBJ2-7; 12 bases fit TRBD1. V trimming: 3 bases; J trimming: 5 bases; junction bases outside the gene matches: 8. Germline V CDR1 and CDR2: SQVTM, ANQGSEA. This CDR3 contains 15 residues.

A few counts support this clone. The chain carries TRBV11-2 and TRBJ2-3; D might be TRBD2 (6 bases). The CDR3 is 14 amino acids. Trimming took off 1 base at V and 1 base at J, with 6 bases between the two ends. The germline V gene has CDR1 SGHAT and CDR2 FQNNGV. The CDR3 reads CASSLAGGTDTQYF. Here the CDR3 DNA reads TGTGCCAGCAGCTTAGCGGGAGGCACAGATACGCAGTATTTT.

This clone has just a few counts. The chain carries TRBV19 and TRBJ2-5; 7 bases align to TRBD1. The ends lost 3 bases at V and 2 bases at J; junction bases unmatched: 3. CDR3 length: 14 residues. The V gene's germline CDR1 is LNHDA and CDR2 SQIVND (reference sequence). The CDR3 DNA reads TGTGCCAGTAGTATGGTGGACAGGCAAGAGACCCAGTACTTC. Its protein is CASSMVDRQETQYF. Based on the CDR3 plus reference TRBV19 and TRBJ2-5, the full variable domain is DGGITQSPKYLFRKEGQNVTLSCEQNLNHDAMYWYRQDPGQGLRLIYYSQIVNDFQKGDIAEGYSVSREKKESFPLTVTSAQKNPTAFYLCASSMVDRQETQYFGPGTRLLVL.

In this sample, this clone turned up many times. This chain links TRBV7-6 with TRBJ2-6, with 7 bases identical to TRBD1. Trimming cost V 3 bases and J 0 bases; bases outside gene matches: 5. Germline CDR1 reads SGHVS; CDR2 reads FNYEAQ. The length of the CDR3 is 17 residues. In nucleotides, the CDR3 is TGTGCCAGCAGCTTGGAGACAGGGAACTCTGGGGCCAACGTCCTGACTTTC. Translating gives CASSLETGNSGANVLTF.

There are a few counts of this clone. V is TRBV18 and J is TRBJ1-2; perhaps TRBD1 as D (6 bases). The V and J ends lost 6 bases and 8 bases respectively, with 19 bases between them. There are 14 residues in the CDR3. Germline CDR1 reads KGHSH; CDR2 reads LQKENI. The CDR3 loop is CASSPTARGGGYTF. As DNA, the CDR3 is TGTGCCAGCTCCCCGACAGCCCGAGGGGGGGGCTACACCTTC. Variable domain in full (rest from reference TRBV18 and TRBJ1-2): NAGVMQNPRHLVRRRGQEARLRCSPMKGHSHVYWYRQLPEEGLKFMVYLQKENIIDESGMPKERFSAEFPKEGPSILRIQQVVRGDSAAYFCASSPTARGGGYTFGSGTRLTVV.

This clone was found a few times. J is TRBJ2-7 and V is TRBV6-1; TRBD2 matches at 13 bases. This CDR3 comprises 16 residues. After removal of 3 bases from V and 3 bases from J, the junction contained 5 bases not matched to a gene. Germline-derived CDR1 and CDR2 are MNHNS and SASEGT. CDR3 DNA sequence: TGTGCCAGCAGTGACTGGACTAGCGGGAGTGACTACGAGCAGTACTTC. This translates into CASSDWTSGSDYEQYF.

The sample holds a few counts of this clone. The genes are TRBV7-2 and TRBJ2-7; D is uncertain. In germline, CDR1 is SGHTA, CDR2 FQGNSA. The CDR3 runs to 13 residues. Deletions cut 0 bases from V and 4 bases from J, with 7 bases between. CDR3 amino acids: CASSLATYYEQYF. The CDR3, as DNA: TGTGCCAGCAGCTTAGCGACATATTACGAGCAGTACTTC.

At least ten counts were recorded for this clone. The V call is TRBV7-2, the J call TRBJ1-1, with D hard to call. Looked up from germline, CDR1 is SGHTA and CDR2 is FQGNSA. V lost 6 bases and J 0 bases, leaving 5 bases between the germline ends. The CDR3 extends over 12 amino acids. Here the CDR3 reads CASRKMNTEAFF. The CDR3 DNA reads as TGTGCCAGCAGGAAAATGAACACTGAAGCTTTCTTT. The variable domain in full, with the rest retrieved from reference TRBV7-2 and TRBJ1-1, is GAGVSQSPSNKVTEKGKDVELRCDPISGHTALYWYRQSLGQGLEFLIYFQGNSAPDKSGLPSDRFSAERTGGSVSTLTIQRTQQEDSAVYLCASRKMNTEAFFGQGTRLTVV.